Below are 32 T cell receptor beta chains sequenced from a single sample in a study of T-cell memory formation after mild COVID-19. TCRdb independently ran MiXCR on the 5' RACE reads; one entry per CDR3 protein. The sample lists 400,000 or so distinct CDR3 sequences; 20% were seen once. The sequencing input was PBMCs or a T cell subset sorted from them (not recorded which). The origin of the receptors is an adult woman who had mild COVID-19 (a few samples of this study predate the infection). Cell type and time point are not known.

This clonotype showed up many times. The chain carries TRBV12-5 and TRBJ2-7; D remains unclear. The germline V gene encodes CDR1 LGHNT and CDR2 FRNRAP. Trimming cost V 5 bases and J 5 bases, with 16 bases left between them. The CDR3 sequence is 14 residues long. The CDR3, as DNA: TGTGCTAGTGGTCCGCCGGACGCCTTGCACGAGCAGTACTTC. Its translation: CASGPPDALHEQYF.

This sequence joins TRBV6-5 and TRBJ2-6, with D unclear. V was shortened by 4 bases and J by 0 bases, with 7 bases between the two germline ends. Germline CDR1 is MNHEY and CDR2 is SVGAGI. The CDR3 sequence is 15 residues long. CDR3 residues: CASSFSPSGANVLTF. CDR3 nucleotide sequence: TGTGCCAGCAGTTTCAGCCCCTCTGGGGCCAACGTCCTGACTTTC.

V usage is TRBV5-1 and J usage is TRBJ2-2; D might be TRBD1 or TRBD2, each matching 6 bases. The CDR3 covers 15 residues. Germline CDR1 SGHRS, CDR2 YFSETQ. Trimming pared 6 bases from V and 2 bases from J, leaving 14 bases between. CDR3 in DNA: TGCGCCAGCAAGTACGGGGGCCTAAACACCGGGGAGCTGTTTTTT. The encoded protein is CASKYGGLNTGELFF.

This clonotype came up many times. The J gene is TRBJ2-1, the V gene TRBV7-3; D call uncertain. The V gene's germline CDR1 is SGHTA and CDR2 FQGTGA. This CDR3 is 15 amino acids long. V lost 3 bases to trimming and J lost 0 bases, with 9 bases between them. The CDR3 region is CASSFSDSSYNEQFF. The CDR3 region has the DNA TGTGCCAGCAGCTTCAGCGATAGCTCCTACAATGAGCAGTTCTTC.

This chain connects TRBV10-3 to TRBJ2-1; possibly TRBD1 for D (5 bases). The V gene lost 4 bases and the J gene lost 10 bases, with 8 bases spanning the gap. Germline CDR1 and CDR2: ENHRY and SYGVKD. The CDR3 consists of 11 residues. The CDR3 nucleotides are TGTGCCATCAGTGGGACACGAGAGCAGTTCTTC. This sequence encodes CAISGTREQFF.

The CDR3 coding sequence is TGTGCCAGCAGCTTTCCGTCCGGCGGGAGTGGGACCCAGTACTTC. This translates into CASSFPSGGSGTQYF. V usage is TRBV5-4 and J usage is TRBJ2-5; 7 bases align to TRBD2. The V gene end was trimmed by 2 bases and the J gene end by 7 bases; junction bases not matched to a gene: 11. The CDR3 loop spans 15 amino acids. CDR1 and CDR2 (germline): SGHNT, YYREEE (reference sequence).

This chain joins TRBV11-2 and TRBJ1-2; 10 bases align to TRBD1. The V segment lost 5 bases and the J segment 4 bases; nucleotides outside the gene matches: 10. In germline, CDR1 is SGHAT, CDR2 FQNNGV. The CDR3 extends over 16 amino acids. CDR3 residues: CASSPQTGGIGYGYTF. The CDR3 nucleotides are TGTGCCAGCAGCCCTCAGACAGGGGGCATTGGCTATGGCTACACCTTC.

This clonotype came up many times. The chain combines TRBV12-3 or TRBV12-4 with TRBJ1-5; D may be TRBD1 (6 bases). V lost 7 bases, J lost 0 bases, and 10 bases lay in between. CDR3 length equals 14 residues. The CDR3 spells CASNGQYSNQPQHF. DNA of the CDR3: TGTGCCAGCAATGGACAGTATAGCAATCAGCCCCAGCATTTT.

This clonotype was found a few times. The chain has TRBV12-3 or TRBV12-4 and TRBJ2-7, with D perhaps assigned TRBD1 or TRBD2 (6 bases each). V lost 4 bases and J lost 7, with 20 bases in between. The CDR3 is 15 residues long. The DNA of the CDR3 is TGTGCCAGCAGTTCCCAGGAGGGGGGCGTGAGTGAGCAGTACTTC. This sequence encodes CASSSQEGGVSEQYF.

The V call is TRBV24-1, the J call TRBJ1-1; 9 bases align to TRBD1. V gave up 5 bases and J gave up 3 bases; unmatched junction bases: 6. This CDR3 is built from 15 residues. Germline V gene lookup returns CDR1 KGHDR and CDR2 SFDVKD. As DNA, the CDR3 is TGTGCCACCAGTGGTACAGGGGGCGAGGACACTGAAGCTTTCTTT. Translated, it gives CATSGTGGEDTEAFF.

This clonotype was observed a few times. The junction does not match germline at one end; this may be a read error. V is TRBV24-1 and J is TRBJ1-4, with D possibly being TRBD1 (6 bases). Per germline, CDR1 KGHDR and CDR2 SFDVKD. This CDR3 contains 10 residues. The CDR3 protein is CATSGGTIDF. Here the CDR3 DNA reads TGTGCCACCAGTGGCGGGACAATTGATTTT.

The sample holds a few counts of this clonotype. The chain uses TRBV6-5 and TRBJ2-6, with D possibly TRBD1 on 6 matching bases. CDR3 size: 20 residues. With 5 bases removed from V and 0 bases from J, the gap between germline ends came to 23 bases. The V gene's germline CDR1 is MNHEY and CDR2 SVGAGI. The CDR3 region is CASSPLSQGLKGSGANVLTF. In DNA form, the CDR3 reads TGTGCCAGCAGTCCCCTCTCCCAGGGGCTAAAAGGCTCTGGGGCCAACGTCCTGACTTTC.

The J gene is TRBJ2-5, the V gene TRBV30; 10 bases line up with TRBD2. From germline, CDR1 is GTSNPN and CDR2 SVGIG (reference sequence). V was clipped by 5 bases and J by 5 bases; unmatched bases: 8. The CDR3 sequence is 14 residues long. The CDR3 region is CAWASGGGFETQYF. The CDR3 DNA is TGTGCCTGGGCTAGCGGGGGAGGTTTTGAGACCCAGTACTTC.

At least ten counts were recorded for this clonotype. The rearrangement links TRBV7-2 to TRBJ2-2, with D tentatively TRBD2 (6 bases). Looked up from germline, CDR1 is SGHTA and CDR2 is FQGNSA. This CDR3 is built from 15 residues. With 2 bases removed from V and 9 bases from J, the gap between germline ends came to 16 bases. In DNA, the CDR3 is TGTGCCAGCAGCTTATTTCGGGGGAGTGGCAGGGAGCTGTTTTTT. Protein sequence: CASSLFRGSGRELFF.

Here the CDR3 reads CASSEGRMTGGSYEQYF. The CDR3 DNA follows: TGTGCCAGCAGTGAAGGGCGAATGACAGGGGGCAGCTACGAGCAGTACTTC. The V gene is TRBV25-1, the J gene TRBJ2-7, with 10 positions matching TRBD1. The J segment lost 3 bases and the V segment lost 2 bases, leaving 10 bases of the junction unmatched. This CDR3 has 17 residues. From germline, CDR1 is MGHDK and CDR2 SYGVNS.

There are a few counts of this clonotype. The chain recombines TRBV4-3 with TRBJ1-5; TRBD1 matches 7 bases. This CDR3 has 15 amino acids. Trimming cost V 0 bases and J 6 bases; bases outside gene matches: 5. Germline CDR1 is LGHNA and CDR2 is YSLEER. CDR3 in DNA: TGCGCCAGCAGCCAAGATGGGACAGCGAGTCAGCCCCAGCATTTT. Translating gives CASSQDGTASQPQHF.

This clonotype has more than one count but fewer than ten. The CDR3 region is CASSYSLAGRETQYF. The CDR3 region has the DNA TGTGCCAGCAGTTACTCGCTAGCGGGGAGAGAGACCCAGTACTTC. The chain carries TRBV6-5 and TRBJ2-5, with 9 positions matching TRBD2. Germline loops: CDR1 MNHEY, CDR2 SVGAGI. Trimming at V came to 0 bases and at J to 4 bases, leaving 3 bases not matched to a gene. The length of the CDR3 is 15 residues.

This chain joins TRBV12-3 or TRBV12-4 and TRBJ2-3, with 8 bases that match TRBD2. The V segment lost 6 bases and the J segment 1 base; nucleotides outside the gene matches: 12. This CDR3 spans 17 amino acids. The CDR3 nucleotides read TGTGCCAGCAGCCTAGCCAGGACTAGCCGTGGCACAGATACGCAGTATTTT. Translating it yields CASSLARTSRGTDTQYF.

This clonotype has just a few counts. V gene TRBV5-1 combines with J gene TRBJ1-6; 7 positions agree with TRBD1. The germline V gene encodes CDR1 SGHRS and CDR2 YFSETQ. V shed 2 bases and J 10 bases; nucleotides not matched to a gene: 6. CDR3 length: 14 residues. The CDR3: CASSLTGEKSPLHF. In DNA form, the CDR3 reads TGCGCCAGCAGCTTAACAGGGGAGAAGTCACCCCTCCACTTT.

V usage is TRBV28 and J usage is TRBJ2-4; TRBD1 might be the D (5 bases). V was clipped by 6 bases and J by 0 bases, with 9 bases between them. The CDR3 covers 14 residues. CDR1 and CDR2 from the germline V gene are MDHEN and SYDVKM. In DNA form, the CDR3 reads TGTGCCAGCAGATCTGGACAAGCCAAAAACATTCAGTACTTC. It yields the protein CASRSGQAKNIQYF.

The chain has TRBV18 and TRBJ2-1, with D unresolved. CDR3 length: 15 amino acids. V lost 0 bases to trimming and J lost 8 bases, with 14 bases between them. CDR1 KGHSH and CDR2 LQKENI come from the germline V gene. CDR3 in amino acids: CASSPPNYGFHEQFF. The CDR3, as DNA: TGTGCCAGCTCACCACCAAACTACGGGTTTCATGAGCAGTTCTTC.

This clonotype appeared many times. V is TRBV12-2 and J is TRBJ2-1; the table assigns TRBD2, which was not confirmed against the DNA. TRBV12-2 is classified as a pseudogene. This CDR3 comprises 18 residues. CDR3 residues: CASRLREARDPIPNEQFF. Here the CDR3 DNA reads TGTGCAAGTCGTCTTAGGGAGGCCCGGGACCCGATTCCCAATGAGCAGTTCTTC.

The rearrangement joins TRBV6-5 to TRBJ2-1; 8 bases fit TRBD1. V was clipped by 0 bases and J by 4 bases; unmatched bases: 5. This CDR3 comprises 16 residues. Germline loops: CDR1 MNHEY, CDR2 SVGAGI. The CDR3 loop is CASSYSQGATYNEQFF. CDR3 sequence (DNA): TGTGCCAGCAGTTACTCGCAGGGGGCAACTTACAATGAGCAGTTCTTC.

Only a few counts were recorded for this clonotype. The gene calls are TRBV5-4 and TRBJ2-2; 8 bases agree with TRBD1. From germline, CDR1 is SGHNT and CDR2 YYREEE (reference sequence). The CDR3 runs to 15 residues. J gave up 1 base and V 4 bases, and 3 bases lay outside the gene matches. The CDR3 DNA reads as TGTGCCAGCAGCCCAGGGGGCGTGAACACCGGGGAGCTGTTTTTT. This gives the protein CASSPGGVNTGELFF.

There are a few counts of this clonotype. CDR3 bases: TGTGCCAGCACCATGAATGCTCACATTCAGTACTTC. It specifies CASTMNAHIQYF. The J gene is TRBJ2-4, the V gene TRBV27; D is undetermined. Germline CDR1 reads MNHEY; CDR2 reads SMNVEV (reference sequence). The CDR3 is made up of 12 amino acids. Trimming shortened V by 7 bases and J by 8 bases, and 12 bases separated the two germline ends.

This clonotype was observed a handful of times. The rearrangement uses TRBV20-1 and TRBJ1-5, with D possibly matching TRBD1 (5 bases). V lost 7 bases, J lost 3 bases, and 13 bases lay in between. This CDR3 has 13 amino acids. Germline CDR1 DFQATT, CDR2 SNEGSKA (reference sequence). The CDR3: CSGFGGFNQPQHF. The CDR3 nucleotides are TGCAGTGGTTTTGGGGGGTTCAATCAGCCCCAGCATTTT.

This chain's CDR3 is CASSLPGQTYRDTQYF. The CDR3 bases are TGTGCCAGCAGCCTTCCGGGACAAACGTACCGGGATACGCAGTATTTT. The V call is TRBV5-6, the J call TRBJ2-3; TRBD1 might be the D (6 bases). Germline V gives CDR1 SGHDT, CDR2 YYEEEE. The CDR3 runs 16 residues. V gave up 4 bases and J gave up 6 bases, with 21 bases separating them.

The rearrangement links TRBV7-3 to TRBJ2-1, with a weak D call TRBD1 (7 bases). The CDR3 length is 13 residues. With 7 bases removed from V and 6 bases from J, the gap between germline ends came to 13 bases. Germline V lookup: CDR1 SGHTA, CDR2 FQGTGA. The CDR3, as DNA: TGTGCCAGCACCCCAGGGGGGCCCAATGAGCAGTTCTTC. It specifies CASTPGGPNEQFF.

CDR3 loop: CATSRAGQASSGANVLTF. Written as DNA, the CDR3 is TGTGCCACCAGCAGAGCCGGACAGGCGAGCTCTGGGGCCAACGTCCTGACTTTC. The rearrangement links TRBV15 to TRBJ2-6; 7 bases map to TRBD1. V lost 1 base to trimming and J lost 0 bases; unmatched junction nucleotides: 6. CDR1 and CDR2 (germline): LNHNV, YYDKDF (reference sequence). This CDR3 is 18 amino acids long.

This clonotype was observed a single time. The chain has TRBV7-2 and TRBJ2-7, with 12 bases lining up with TRBD2. The CDR3 has 15 amino acids. Germline loops: CDR1 SGHTA, CDR2 FQGNSA. The V gene end was trimmed by 1 base and the J gene end by 4 bases; junction bases not matched to a gene: 2. The CDR3 DNA reads as TGTGCCAGCAGCTTAGATACTAGCGGGAGGTACGAGCAGTACTTC. Its protein product is CASSLDTSGRYEQYF.

This clonotype was detected only a few times. The chain couples TRBV20-1 to TRBJ2-7, with D unresolved. The germline CDR1 and CDR2 sequences are DFQATT and SNEGSKA (reference sequence). Trimming shortened V by 4 bases and J by 0 bases, and 13 bases separated the two germline ends. The CDR3 spans 14 residues. CDR3 nucleotides: TGCAGTGCTATGGTGTGGGTAACCTCCTACGAGCAGTACTTC. Residues: CSAMVWVTSYEQYF.

This clonotype was recorded many times. This chain connects TRBV7-9 to TRBJ2-1; TRBD2 agrees at 10 bases. This CDR3 comprises 17 residues. V lost 2 bases, J lost 7 bases, and 11 bases stayed unmatched. The germline CDR1 and CDR2 sequences are SEHNR and FQNEAQ (reference sequence). The CDR3 loop reads CASSLFGSLAGPNEQFF. The CDR3 DNA follows: TGTGCCAGCAGCTTATTCGGCTCACTAGCGGGACCAAATGAGCAGTTCTTC.